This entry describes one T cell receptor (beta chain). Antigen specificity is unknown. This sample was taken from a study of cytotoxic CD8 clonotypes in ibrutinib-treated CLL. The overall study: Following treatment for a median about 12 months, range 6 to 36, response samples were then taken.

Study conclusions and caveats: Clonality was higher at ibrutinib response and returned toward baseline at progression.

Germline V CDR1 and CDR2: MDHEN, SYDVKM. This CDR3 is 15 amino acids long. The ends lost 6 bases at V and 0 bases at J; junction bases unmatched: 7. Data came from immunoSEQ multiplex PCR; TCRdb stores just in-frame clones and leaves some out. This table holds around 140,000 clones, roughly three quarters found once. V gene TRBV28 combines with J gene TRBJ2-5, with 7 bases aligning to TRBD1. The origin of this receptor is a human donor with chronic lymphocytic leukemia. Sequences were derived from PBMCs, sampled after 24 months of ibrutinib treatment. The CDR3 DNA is TGTGCCAGCAGGGGGGAACAGGGGAACCAAGAGACCCAGTACTTC. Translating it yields CASRGEQGNQETQYF.